One and the same sample provided the 25 T cell receptor beta chains below, sequenced in a study of blood T cells in healthy people across ages. It was with a sample-barcoded 5' primer and a J-beta primer mix that a second PCR of roughly 7 to 12 cycles was run. TCRdb re-analysed the 5' RACE reads in MiXCR, keeping a single row per CDR3 protein. The data show some 1,800,000 distinct CDR3 sequences, around 42% seen once. The sequencing input was blood. The receptors stem from a human donor in good health.

The CDR3 loop reads CSVSGQGRSYNEQFF. DNA of the CDR3: TGCAGCGTTTCGGGACAGGGAAGGTCCTACAATGAGCAGTTCTTC. The chain recombines TRBV29-1 with TRBJ2-1; 9 bases match TRBD1. V dropped 5 bases and J dropped 1; count of bases not matched to a gene: 6. Germline V gives CDR1 SQVTM, CDR2 ANQGSEA. CDR3 length: 15 residues.

The V call is TRBV7-2, the J call TRBJ1-2; D not certain. Germline assignment: CDR1 SGHTA and CDR2 FQGNSA. Trimming stripped 0 bases from V and 3 bases from J, with 8 bases between. The CDR3 covers 14 residues. As DNA, the CDR3 is TGTGCCAGCAGCTTAGCGCCCGGGGACTATGGCTACACCTTC. Translated: CASSLAPGDYGYTF.

This sequence joins TRBV27 and TRBJ2-4; D possibly corresponds to TRBD1 (6 bases). This CDR3 has 19 residues. The germline CDR1 and CDR2 sequences are MNHEY and SMNVEV (reference sequence). V was clipped by 3 bases and J by 0 bases, with 21 bases between them. The CDR3 DNA is TGTGCCAGCAGTTTGTTTCAGGGGTCCACTTTACTAGCCAAAAACATTCAGTACTTC. As protein: CASSLFQGSTLLAKNIQYF.

This clonotype was seen once. The chain carries TRBV24-1 and TRBJ2-3; possible D gene TRBD1, 5 bases. CDR3 length: 15 amino acids. The germline V gene encodes CDR1 KGHDR and CDR2 SFDVKD. Trimming shortened V by 4 bases and J by 4 bases, and 14 bases separated the two germline ends. Here the CDR3 DNA reads TGTGCCACCAGTGACCCCTCTGAAGGGGCAGATACGCAGTATTTT. It specifies CATSDPSEGADTQYF.

The J gene is TRBJ2-5, the V gene TRBV29-1; D is unclear. The CDR3 is made up of 11 amino acids. The germline CDR1 and CDR2 sequences are SQVTM and ANQGSEA. The germline V and J ends were trimmed by 5 bases and 5 bases, with 9 bases remaining between them. Here the CDR3 DNA reads TGCAGCGTTCCCTTGAGGGAGACCCAGTACTTC. As protein: CSVPLRETQYF. Together with reference TRBV29-1 and TRBJ2-5, the CDR3 gives the full variable domain: SAVISQKPSRDICQRGTSLTIQCQVDSQVTMMFWYRQQPGQSLTLIATANQGSEATYESGFVIDKFPISRPNLTFSTLTVSNMSPEDSSIYLCSVPLRETQYFGPGTRLLVL.

This chain links TRBV29-1 with TRBJ1-2, with D perhaps TRBD1 (5 bases). CDR3 size: 13 residues. V lost 4 bases and J 0 bases, leaving 9 bases between the germline ends. CDR1 and CDR2 from the germline V gene are SQVTM and ANQGSEA. This CDR3 is CSVVLGPNYGYTF. CDR3 coding DNA: TGCAGCGTTGTATTGGGACCTAACTATGGCTACACCTTC.

A few counts support this clonotype. The chain joins TRBV20-1 to TRBJ2-5, with D perhaps matching TRBD2 (5 bases). V lost 7 bases and J 4 bases, leaving 16 bases between the germline ends. Germline CDR1 DFQATT, CDR2 SNEGSKA (reference sequence). The CDR3 totals 13 residues. The CDR3: CSVVGVSLETQYF. The CDR3 coding sequence is TGCAGTGTAGTCGGGGTTAGTCTAGAGACCCAGTACTTC.

This chain uses TRBV27 with TRBJ2-7, with TRBD1 as a possible D gene (6 bases). The germline CDR1 and CDR2 sequences are MNHEY and SMNVEV (reference sequence). Deletions cut 5 bases from V and 3 bases from J, with 17 bases between. This CDR3 contains 15 residues. The CDR3: CASSPDRMTRYEQYF. For the CDR3, the DNA is TGTGCCAGCAGTCCTGACAGGATGACCCGCTACGAGCAGTACTTC.

This clonotype was seen only a few times. CDR3 amino acids: CASSPYGRGESGYTF. The CDR3, as DNA: TGTGCCAGCAGCCCGTATGGGCGAGGGGAAAGTGGCTACACCTTC. The rearrangement uses TRBV7-3 and TRBJ1-2; a weak D match, TRBD1 (5 bases). The ends were cut back, 5 bases at V and 7 bases at J, with 20 bases in the middle. Germline CDR1 and CDR2: SGHTA and FQGTGA. The CDR3 covers 15 residues. The full variable domain, completed using reference TRBV7-3 and TRBJ1-2, is GAGVSQTPSNKVTEKGKYVELRCDPISGHTALYWYRQSLGQGPEFLIYFQGTGAADDSGLPNDRFFAVRPEGSVSTLKIQRTERGDSAVYLCASSPYGRGESGYTFGSGTRLTVV.

In its sample, this clonotype was seen a few times. V is TRBV3-1 and J is TRBJ2-5, with 11 bases lining up with TRBD2. From germline, CDR1 is LGHDT and CDR2 YNNKEL (reference sequence). Trimming at V came to 4 bases and at J to 4 bases, leaving 8 bases not matched to a gene. This CDR3 has 16 residues. CDR3 sequence reads: CASSLTSGGDGETQYF. The CDR3 DNA reads as TGTGCCAGCAGCCTTACTAGCGGGGGAGACGGAGAGACCCAGTACTTC.

The chain recombines TRBV28 with TRBJ1-2; D possibly corresponds to TRBD1 (6 bases). The germline gives CDR1 MDHEN, CDR2 SYDVKM. CDR3 length equals 17 residues. DNA for the CDR3: TGTGCGATCTCAGGGGCGGCGTGGGGTGGTTCTGACTATGGCTACACCTTC. Amino acid sequence: CAISGAAWGGSDYGYTF.

Concerning this clonotype itself: A much larger clone differs by one base, so this may be a read error. The chain has TRBV7-2 and TRBJ1-1; weak D call: TRBD1 (6 bases). Deletions cut 1 base from V and 7 bases from J, with 10 bases between. Germline CDR1 reads SGHTA; CDR2 reads FQGNSA. The CDR3 has 13 residues. CDR3 sequence (DNA): TGTGCCAGCAGCTTAGACAGGGTGGGTGAAGCTTTCTTT. Its translation is CASSLDRVGEAFF.

The chain is built from TRBV28 and TRBJ1-1; 7 bases are shared with TRBD1. This CDR3 region has 16 residues. The junction had 12 bases not matched to a gene; V was cut back by 4 bases and J by 4 bases. Germline V lookup: CDR1 MDHEN, CDR2 SYDVKM. In DNA form, the CDR3 reads TGTGCCAGCAGTTCATGGGGACAGTCAGGGGGCACTGAAGCTTTCTTT. Translating it yields CASSSWGQSGGTEAFF.

The table lists this clonotype with a few counts. The chain employs TRBV5-1 and TRBJ2-1; TRBD1 aligns across 9 bases. After removal of 3 bases from V and 7 bases from J, the junction contained 5 bases not matched to a gene. CDR1 SGHRS and CDR2 YFSETQ come from the germline V gene. There are 14 residues in the CDR3. The CDR3 DNA is TGCGCCAGCAGCTGGGACAGGGTTGCAAATGAGCAGTTCTTC. It is translated as CASSWDRVANEQFF.

This clonotype was counted between two and nine times. The chain recombines TRBV27 with TRBJ2-3, with TRBD2 matching 7 bases. After removal of 2 bases from V and 0 bases from J, the junction contained 5 bases not matched to a gene. Germline V gene data show CDR1 as MNHEY and CDR2 as SMNVEV (reference sequence). The CDR3 consists of 16 residues. The CDR3 coding sequence is TGTGCCAGCAGTTTAGGAGCGGGGATCAGCACAGATACGCAGTATTTT. Translating it yields CASSLGAGISTDTQYF.

This clonotype was picked up a small number of times. The chain links TRBV4-2 to TRBJ1-2, with TRBD1 as a possible D gene (5 bases). V lost 0 bases, J lost 4 bases, and 12 bases lay in between. CDR3 length: 15 amino acids. Germline assignment: CDR1 LGHNA and CDR2 YNFKEQ. This chain's CDR3 is CASSQDRGEFYGYTF. The CDR3 DNA follows: TGTGCCAGCAGCCAAGATCGGGGCGAATTCTATGGCTACACCTTC.

The table lists this clonotype with a few counts. The V and J genes are TRBV6-2 or TRBV6-3 and TRBJ2-4, with D possibly being TRBD2 (6 bases). This CDR3 has 13 residues. Trimming pared 5 bases from V and 8 bases from J, leaving 13 bases between. CDR1 is MNHEY and CDR2 is SVGEGT in the germline V gene. DNA for the CDR3: TGTGCCAGCAGTCCGGGGGTCGTCGACATTCAGTACTTC. As protein: CASSPGVVDIQYF.

A few counts support this clonotype. This chain connects TRBV7-3 to TRBJ2-7; TRBD2 matches 8 bases. The length of the CDR3 is 14 residues. The junction had 10 bases not matched to a gene; V was cut back by 5 bases and J by 7 bases. Germline V gene sequence: CDR1 SGHTA, CDR2 FQGTGA. The CDR3 region has the DNA TGTGCCAGCAGCCGCGGGGGGCGCCCCGGAGAGCAGTACTTC. Amino acid sequence: CASSRGGRPGEQYF. The variable domain in full, with the rest retrieved from reference TRBV7-3 and TRBJ2-7, is GAGVSQTPSNKVTEKGKYVELRCDPISGHTALYWYRQSLGQGPEFLIYFQGTGAADDSGLPNDRFFAVRPEGSVSTLKIQRTERGDSAVYLCASSRGGRPGEQYFGPGTRLTVT.

This clonotype was picked up a small number of times. V gene TRBV7-2 combines with J gene TRBJ1-1; D remains unclear. Germline V gene data show CDR1 as SGHTA and CDR2 as FQGNSA. There are 14 residues in the CDR3. V lost 1 base and J 4 bases, leaving 10 bases between the germline ends. In DNA, the CDR3 is TGTGCCAGCAGCTTAGAGTGGCGACCCACTGAAGCTTTCTTT. Protein product: CASSLEWRPTEAFF.

This clonotype occurred a few times. The chain is built from TRBV7-9 and TRBJ2-1; D may be TRBD1 or TRBD2 (5 bases each). Looked up from germline, CDR1 is SEHNR and CDR2 is FQNEAQ (reference sequence). V shed 4 bases and J shed 8 bases, with 15 bases lying between them. The CDR3 totals 14 residues. The CDR3 reads CASSSGPGVYEQFF. CDR3 in DNA: TGTGCCAGCAGCTCGGGACCTGGGGTGTATGAGCAGTTCTTC. Filled out from reference TRBV7-9 and TRBJ2-1, the complete variable domain reads DTGVSQNPRHKITKRGQNVTFRCDPISEHNRLYWYRQTLGQGPEFLTYFQNEAQLEKSRLLSDRFSAERPKGSFSTLEIQRTEQGDSAMYLCASSSGPGVYEQFFGPGTRLTVL.

The gene calls are TRBV12-3 or TRBV12-4 and TRBJ2-6, with 11 bases identical to TRBD1. The CDR3 spans 21 residues. V lost 8 bases to trimming and J lost 4 bases; unmatched junction nucleotides: 22. CDR3 region: CASFGPPGQGVSFMGANVLTF. CDR3 DNA: TGTGCCAGCTTCGGACCACCGGGACAGGGGGTTTCTTTCATGGGGGCCAACGTCCTGACTTTC.

J is TRBJ1-2 and V is TRBV5-8; D is ambiguous. Trimming cost V 0 bases and J 1 base, with 16 bases left between them. CDR1 and CDR2 from the germline V gene are SGHTS and YDEGEE. There are 17 residues in the CDR3. In DNA, the CDR3 is TGTGCCAGCAGCTTGGTGGCAAACGGGGTTGATAACTATGGCTACACCTTC. This translates into CASSLVANGVDNYGYTF. The full variable domain, rest sourced from reference TRBV5-8 and TRBJ1-2, is EAGVTQSPTHLIKTRGQQATLRCSPISGHTSVYWYQQALGLGLQFLLWYDEGEERNRGNFPPRFSGRQFPNYSSELNVNALELEDSALYLCASSLVANGVDNYGYTFGSGTRLTVV.

The chain recombines TRBV5-5 with TRBJ1-5; TRBD1 matches at 7 bases. The germline V gene encodes CDR1 SGHKS and CDR2 YYEKEE (reference sequence). This CDR3 is 15 amino acids long. With 0 bases clipped from V and 4 bases from J, the junction kept 4 bases outside the gene matches. CDR3 amino acids: CASSLAQGRNQPQHF. In nucleotides, the CDR3 is TGTGCCAGCAGCTTGGCACAGGGGAGGAATCAGCCCCAGCATTTT. The full variable domain, rest sourced from reference TRBV5-5 and TRBJ1-5, is DAGVTQSPTHLIKTRGQQVTLRCSPISGHKSVSWYQQVLGQGPQFIFQYYEKEERGRGNFPDRFSARQFPNYSSELNVNALLLGDSALYLCASSLAQGRNQPQHFGDGTRLSIL.

The chain couples TRBV6-7 to TRBJ1-2; 7 bases match TRBD1. TRBV6-7 is marked as an open reading frame, function uncertain. Trimming cost V 4 bases and J 2 bases; bases outside gene matches: 7. This CDR3 spans 15 amino acids. The chain's CDR3 is CASSSFGQANYGYTF. The CDR3 region has the DNA TGTGCCAGCAGTTCGTTCGGACAGGCGAACTATGGCTACACCTTC.

The rearrangement links TRBV7-3 to TRBJ2-7; possible D gene TRBD2, 6 bases. The J call could be wrong; TRBJ2-5 is a better fit for the DNA end. The CDR3 consists of 15 residues. CDR1 is SGHTA, CDR2 FQGTGA, per germline. The chain's CDR3 is CASSVQAAEGETQYF. The DNA of the CDR3 is TGTGCCAGCAGCGTACAGGCAGCGGAGGGAGAGACCCAGTACTTC.